The clone carrying this TCR beta chain was seen a handful of times. The target antigen is unknown. The ends lost 3 bases at V and 4 bases at J; junction bases unmatched: 7. Germline V CDR1 and CDR2: MDHEN, SYDVKM. CDR3 size: 15 residues. Preparation of TCR beta libraries was done by quantitative 5'-RACE with molecular barcodes. TCRdb independently ran MiXCR on the 5' RACE reads; one entry per CDR3 protein. Among more than 250,000 distinct CDR3 sequences listed, 8% were seen once. This entry comes from a study of CD8 T cells in ankylosing spondylitis. Overall study results and limits: Disease-linked clones bore a CD8+ phenotype and were relatively rare in peripheral blood. Some of the motif variants had earlier been found in reactive arthritis patients' fluid and blood. One TCR beta motif, made up of several highly homologous variants, appeared characteristic of ankylosing spondylitis blood.

The clonotype comes from a male donor with ankylosing spondylitis. Sequenced input: blood, either unsorted or a sorted T cell fraction (not recorded which). J is TRBJ2-5 and V is TRBV28, with 8 bases that match TRBD1. The CDR3 DNA reads as TGTGCCAGCAGTTTCGGACAGGGCGGAGGAGAGACCCAGTACTTC. It specifies CASSFGQGGGETQYF.